This entry features one T cell receptor beta chain sequence. Its antigen remains unidentified. An end of the junction differs from the germline gene, which may be a read error. Thyroid ultrasound, orbital computed tomography, clinical symptoms, and serum thyroxine and TRAb underpinned diagnoses. The data belong to a study of T cells in Graves' hyperthyroidism and ophthalmopathy. Authors of the study amplified TCR beta CDR3 regions from RNA transcripts. HTBI primers were the set used in a first-round RT-PCR of the TCR CDR3. TCRdb re-called the multiplex PCR reads with MiXCR, one entry per CDR3 protein. Among over 500,000 distinct CDR3 sequences listed, over 45% were seen once. Whole-study results and caveats: Classification by a 13 V-J model distinguished ophthalmopathy from stable hyperthyroidism.

Germline V lookup: CDR1 WSHSY, CDR2 SAAADI. The CDR3 is made up of 13 amino acids. The V call is TRBV10-2, the J call TRBJ1-5; a possible D gene is TRBD1 (6 bases). The specimen sequenced was peripheral blood or thyroid tissue (not recorded which). The clonotype comes from an adult woman with Graves' disease, either hyperthyroidism or ophthalmopathy (not recorded which). The CDR3 protein is CANSEGESLPQHF. The CDR3 nucleotides read TGCGCCAACAGTGAGGGGGAAAGCTTGCCCCAGCATTTT.